The 4 T cell receptor delta chains below all came from one sample that was sequenced in a study of γδ T cells in repeated Plasmodium falciparum infection. TCRdb redid the clone calls on the multiplex PCR reads with CATT. The table records some 51,000 delta-chain clones, roughly 1.9% of them present only once. Vgamma9/Vdelta2+ and Vdelta2-negative gammadelta T cells were flow-sorted from PBMC for bulk sequencing. The sequenced material came from gamma-delta T cells from blood. Source of these receptors: a pool of human donors (malaria-infected and uninfected, not separated).

Details on this clone: TCRdb has a much larger clone's protein, which differs at residue 3 from the translation of this DNA, likely because of a read error; what is shown is the protein translated from the DNA. This chain uses TRDV1 with TRDJ1, with TRDD3 matching over 13 bases. As TCRdb names no J gene, one was assigned here on the basis of a DNA match to germline. CDR1 is TSWWSYY, CDR2 QGS, per germline. This CDR3 is built from 25 residues. The DNA for the CDR3 is TGTGCTCCTGGGGAACTAAGCTACTTTTGGCGGTCTCCATATACTGGGGGATACGCGGCCGATAAACTCATCTTT. It encodes CAPGELSYFWRSPYTGGYAADKLIF.

As regards this clone: The translation of this DNA and the TCRdb protein of a much larger clone differ at residue 10, probably owing to a read error; the protein shown here is translated from the DNA. The V gene is TRDV1, the J gene TRDJ1, with D possibly being TRDD3 (5 bases). The J gene, missing from TCRdb, was assigned here through DNA to germline matching. This CDR3 is 21 amino acids long. Germline V gene data show CDR1 as TSWWSYY and CDR2 as QGS. This chain's CDR3 is CALVELPGVRGMIFIPDKLIF. In DNA, the CDR3 is TGTGCTCTTGTGGAACTCCCAGGGGTCCGAGGGATGATCTTCATACCCGATAAACTCATCTTT.

Note on this clone: The translation of this DNA and the TCRdb protein of a much larger clone differ at residue 9, probably owing to a read error; the protein shown here is translated from the DNA. This sequence joins TRDV3 and TRDJ1; 8 bases map to TRDD3. TCRdb records no J gene; here it was assigned by comparing the DNA to germline. There are 18 residues in the CDR3. CDR1 is TVYSNPD, CDR2 GDNSRS, per germline (reference sequence). V dropped 3 bases and J dropped 2; count of bases not matched to a gene: 20. The CDR3 loop is CALGLNWGVSWRTDKLIF. The CDR3, as DNA: TGTGCCTTGGGACTAAACTGGGGGGTATCGTGGAGGACCGATAAACTCATCTTT.

In the case of this clone: A far larger clone differs by one base, so this is likely a read error. The same CDR3 can be traced to other DNA sequences in this sample. The V gene is TRDV2; the J gene was not called; the table calls TRDD3, which could not be checked here. Germline V gene lookup returns CDR1 GEAIGNYY and CDR2 EKD. CDR3 length: 14 amino acids. The chain's CDR3 is CACDTIGDADKLIF. For the CDR3, the DNA is TGTGCCTGTGACACCATAGGGGATGCCGATAAACTCATCTTC.